This T cell receptor (beta chain) was profiled in a study of blood T cell repertoires in COVID-19. Across the study: The samples span acute and convalescent COVID-19 from the United States, Italy and Spain.

Original methodology: How many nucleated cells were present was estimated from reference gene primer amplification. Sequencing was performed with immunoSEQ multiplex PCR; in TCRdb, only in-frame clones are kept and a portion is missing. The V and J calls and clone size come from that table; D and trimming were worked out from the DNA. The profile shows 70,000 to 95,000 clones, around four fifths of them singletons. V lost 5 bases and J 4 bases, leaving 14 bases between the germline ends. Germline lookup yields CDR1 MDHEN and CDR2 SYDVKM. This CDR3 is built from 14 residues. The TCR comes from a woman between 65 and 79 years old with active or convalescent COVID-19. Source material: peripheral blood. V gene TRBV28 combines with J gene TRBJ2-5; D may be TRBD2 (5 bases). CDR3 loop: CASSTVRGPETQYF. CDR3 nucleotide sequence: TGTGCCAGCAGTACAGTACGAGGGCCAGAGACCCAGTACTTC.